These 6 T cell receptor beta chains came from one sample sequenced in a study of CD8 T cells in ankylosing spondylitis (dated by TCRdb to about 2017). The library was built by means of 5' RACE. For sequencing, an Illumina HiSeq 2500 was employed. The raw public reads went through TCRdb reprocessing: fastp at Q25, MiXCR clone calling, in-frame beta chains kept. Rows matching on CDR3 protein sequence are summarized as one entry with the most common DNA and genes. For this sample the table gives more than 150,000 distinct CDR3 sequences, of which over 10% were detected only once. The ten biggest clones cover roughly 9.6% of the sample. Sample: blood, either unsorted or a sorted T cell fraction (not recorded which). The receptors shown here come from a female donor with ankylosing spondylitis or in good health (not recorded which).

This clonotype was counted between two and nine times. This chain connects TRBV7-9 to TRBJ2-1, with 9 bases that match TRBD2. The trim removed 5 bases at V and 7 bases at J, leaving 9 bases unmatched. The CDR3 runs 15 residues. Per the germline V gene, CDR1 is SEHNR and CDR2 is FQNEAQ (reference sequence). The CDR3 DNA reads as TGTGCCAGCAGCCGGCGGGTAGCGGGAGTGAATGAGCAGTTCTTC. As protein: CASSRRVAGVNEQFF.

This chain connects TRBV30 to TRBJ1-1; TRBD1 is a possible D gene (5 bases). Trimming removed 5 bases at V and 0 bases at J, with 10 bases between. The V gene's germline CDR1 is GTSNPN and CDR2 SVGIG (reference sequence). The CDR3 runs to 13 residues. CDR3 loop: CAWGATVNTEAFF. As DNA, the CDR3 is TGTGCCTGGGGGGCGACTGTGAACACTGAAGCTTTCTTT.

There are a few counts of this clonotype. The J gene is TRBJ2-7, the V gene TRBV6-5, with D possibly TRBD2 on 5 matching bases. The CDR3 extends over 16 amino acids. The germline gives CDR1 MNHEY, CDR2 SVGAGI. V lost 3 bases and J lost 5, with 20 bases in between. CDR3 sequence: CASSYVSPLGSDEQYF. CDR3 nucleotides: TGTGCCAGCAGTTATGTCTCACCCCTTGGTAGCGACGAGCAGTACTTC.

This clonotype has a handful of counts. The rearrangement uses TRBV12-3 or TRBV12-4 and TRBJ1-5, with D unclear. This CDR3 has 14 residues. V was shortened by 6 bases and J by 0 bases, with 9 bases between the two germline ends. Here the CDR3 DNA reads TGTGCCAGCAGCCCCCAGATTAGCAATCAGCCCCAGCATTTT. Translation gives CASSPQISNQPQHF.

This clonotype was detected many times. The chain combines TRBV29-1 with TRBJ2-1, with 14 bases identical to TRBD2. There are 16 residues in the CDR3. J was trimmed by 6 bases and V by 5 bases; bases with no gene match: 9. Germline V lookup: CDR1 SQVTM, CDR2 ANQGSEA. CDR3 amino acids: CSVTGTSGSAINEQFF. CDR3 nucleotide sequence: TGCAGCGTTACCGGGACTAGCGGGAGTGCCATCAATGAGCAGTTCTTC.

Many counts were recorded for this clonotype. The junction does not match germline at one end; this may be a read error. This chain connects TRBV12-3 or TRBV12-4 to TRBJ2-7, with D uncertain. The CDR3 contains 11 residues. CDR3 DNA: TGTGCCAGCAGCTTAGGCTACGAGCAGTACTTC. This translates into CASSLGYEQYF.